This paragraph reports one TCR beta chain. This sample is part of a study of T cell repertoires in ileal Crohn's disease. There are 15 residues in the CDR3. In germline, CDR1 is SNHLY, CDR2 FYNNEI. Trimming pared 2 bases from V and 0 bases from J, leaving 8 bases between. Method: immunoSEQ multiplex PCR; TCRdb's copy keeps in-frame clones and lacks some. The repertoire includes some 6,600 clones, under 85% of them detected once, and under 5% sits in the top ten. Sample: ileal tissue. The receptor comes from an adult with Crohn's disease. The chain carries TRBV2 and TRBJ1-3; D is unclear. The CDR3 DNA is TGTGCCAGCAGTGAAATTAATCCCTCTGGAAACACCATATATTTT. Protein sequence: CASSEINPSGNTIYF.